The entry below describes one T cell receptor (beta chain). Its antigen remains unidentified. This CDR3 is built from 12 residues. The V and J ends lost 5 bases and 5 bases respectively, with 9 bases between them. In germline, CDR1 is SGHTA, CDR2 FQGNSA. PCR employed 60 Vbeta and 13 Jbeta primers. Repertoires were generated with immunoSEQ multiplex PCR, while TCRdb's copy carries only in-frame clones and drops some. The table lists 90,000 to 120,000 clones, roughly 85% of them singletons, with about 3.1% in the top ten. This sample was included in a study of cytomegalovirus exposure and HLA in healthy donors. General study findings and limits: Cytomegalovirus association was listed for about 180 TCR beta chains. Presence/absence analyses treated sequencing depth as roughly uniform across donors. Sequences of the TCR beta chain were said to predict the HLA-A and HLA-B alleles of most subjects accurately.

The clonotype was recovered from a woman in her forties in good health and CMV-seronegative. Material: PBMCs. The J gene is TRBJ2-5, the V gene TRBV7-2; D is possibly TRBD2 (5 bases). In nucleotides, the CDR3 is TGTGCCAGCAGCCGGACTTGGGAGACCCAGTACTTC. It translates to CASSRTWETQYF. The variable domain in full, with the rest retrieved from reference TRBV7-2 and TRBJ2-5, is GAGVSQSPSNKVTEKGKDVELRCDPISGHTALYWYRQSLGQGLEFLIYFQGNSAPDKSGLPSDRFSAERTGGSVSTLTIQRTQQEDSAVYLCASSRTWETQYFGPGTRLLVL.